This T cell receptor beta chain was obtained from a study of blood T cell repertoires in COVID-19. In the original analysis: By means of reference gene primer amplification, nucleated cell counts were estimated. Data came from immunoSEQ multiplex PCR; TCRdb stores just in-frame clones and leaves some out. From that table come the V and J calls and clone size; the DNA was used to work out D and trimming. Of about 170,000 clones listed, more than 85% were seen once; the top ten hold around 6.5%. Germline CDR1 ENHRY, CDR2 SYGVKD. V lost 8 bases, J lost 5 bases, and 13 bases lay in between. This CDR3 is built from 13 residues.

V usage is TRBV10-3 and J usage is TRBJ2-1, with a possible D match to TRBD2 (7 bases). Specimen: peripheral blood. This TCR was recovered from a woman aged 80 or older in a cohort sampled during active or convalescent COVID-19. CDR3 nucleotide sequence: TGTGCCATCGGGGGGGGGCTCGACAATGAGCAGTTCTTC. Translated: CAIGGGLDNEQFF.